This T cell receptor beta chain appears in the sequencing data of a study of blood T cell repertoires in COVID-19. About the study: The samples span acute and convalescent COVID-19 from the United States, Italy and Spain. PBMCs, B-cell-depleted T cells, or T cells were the source of the cDNA or gDNA that made up the material.

TCRdb's copy holds only in-frame clones and misses some; the assay was immunoSEQ multiplex PCR. This table holds about 220,000 clones, around 83% found once. Recruits, aged roughly 18 to 89 years, lived in 20 to 30 US areas. For recovered donors of Cohort 3, there were two negative PCRs, clearance, or symptom resolution. This CDR3 spans 17 amino acids. The J segment lost 4 bases and the V segment lost 1 base, leaving 10 bases of the junction unmatched. Germline CDR1 SGHTA, CDR2 FQGTGA. V is TRBV7-3 and J is TRBJ2-3; TRBD1 aligns across 8 bases. Sample: PBMCs or T cells enriched from blood (not recorded which). The clonotype was recovered from a woman aged 40 to 49 who had recovered from COVID-19. CDR3: CASSLRVAGGFADTQYF. The CDR3 region has the DNA TGTGCCAGCAGCTTAAGGGTGGCAGGGGGCTTCGCAGATACGCAGTATTTT. Combining the CDR3 with reference TRBV7-3 and TRBJ2-3 gives the whole variable domain GAGVSQTPSNKVTEKGKYVELRCDPISGHTALYWYRQSLGQGPEFLIYFQGTGAADDSGLPNDRFFAVRPEGSVSTLKIQRTERGDSAVYLCASSLRVAGGFADTQYFGPGTRLTVL.